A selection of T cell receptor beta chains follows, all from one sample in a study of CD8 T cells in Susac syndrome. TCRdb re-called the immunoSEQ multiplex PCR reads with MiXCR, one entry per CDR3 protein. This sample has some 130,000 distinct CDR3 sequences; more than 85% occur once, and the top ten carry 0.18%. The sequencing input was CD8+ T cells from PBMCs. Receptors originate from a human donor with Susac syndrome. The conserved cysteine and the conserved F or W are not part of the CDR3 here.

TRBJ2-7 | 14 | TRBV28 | ASSPLPDGDSYEQY
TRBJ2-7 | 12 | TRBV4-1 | ASSLSSGGYEQY
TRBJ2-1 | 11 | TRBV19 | ASSIGGGNEQF
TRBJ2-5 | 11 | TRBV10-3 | AIGTDRKETQY
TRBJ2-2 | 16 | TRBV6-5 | ASSYSPLAGGSAGELF
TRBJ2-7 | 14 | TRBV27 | ASSLGLAEASYEQY
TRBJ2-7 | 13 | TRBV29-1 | SVVHATGEPYEQY
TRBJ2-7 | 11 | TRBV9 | ASSPTWGYEQY
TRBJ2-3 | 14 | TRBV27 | ASSLSGQGRTDTQY
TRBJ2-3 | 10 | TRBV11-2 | ASSPQADTQY
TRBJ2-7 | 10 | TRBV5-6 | ASAQSGVEQY
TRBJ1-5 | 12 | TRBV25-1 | ASSVGVLGQPQH
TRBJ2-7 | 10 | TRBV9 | ASSGGNYEQY
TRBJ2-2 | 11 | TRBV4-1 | ASSQDLPGELF
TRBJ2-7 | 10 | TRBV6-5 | ASSSGGHEQY
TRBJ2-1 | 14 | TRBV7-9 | ASSSRLAGADNEQF
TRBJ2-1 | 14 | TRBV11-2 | ASSLDDWRGYNEQF
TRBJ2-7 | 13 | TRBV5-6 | ASSWITNVGQGWN